Each of the 10 T cell receptor beta chains below was sequenced from the same sample in a study of shared clonotypes between healthy human individuals. Generated by immunoSEQ multiplex PCR, the TCRdb table keeps only in-frame clones and is missing some. The sample lists about 2.4 million clones; 93% were seen once. Sequencing used naive CD4+ T cells from PBMCs. The subset is: CD45RA+ positively selected. These receptors came from a man aged 18 to 29 in good health. Some clones in this sample may be carry-over from other donors' samples.

V is TRBV30 and J is TRBJ1-2; TRBD1 matches at 11 bases. CDR1 and CDR2 from the germline V gene are GTSNPN and SVGIG (reference sequence). The V and J ends lost 3 bases and 1 base, in that order; junction bases with no gene match: 16. The CDR3 extends over 19 amino acids. As DNA, the CDR3 is TGTGCCTGGAGGTCCTCTCTCCTGGACAGGGGGCGACGTAACTATGGCTACACCTTC. Translating gives CAWRSSLLDRGRRNYGYTF. The full variable domain, rest sourced from reference TRBV30 and TRBJ1-2, is SQTIHQWPATLVQPVGSPLSLECTVEGTSNPNLYWYRQAAGRGLQLLFYSVGIGQISSEVPQNLSASRPQDRQFILSSKKLLLSDSGFYLCAWRSSLLDRGRRNYGYTFGSGTRLTVV.

The CDR3 region has the DNA TGTGCCAGCAGCATAAGCGAGGGGCTCGGTGGAAACACCATATATTTT. This codes for CASSISEGLGGNTIYF. The chain combines TRBV5-5 with TRBJ1-3; TRBD1 might be the D (5 bases). Trimming shortened V by 4 bases and J by 3 bases, and 17 bases separated the two germline ends. CDR3 length equals 16 residues. Germline values: CDR1 SGHKS, CDR2 YYEKEE (reference sequence).

This chain joins TRBV10-3 and TRBJ2-2, with TRBD1 matching 7 bases. This CDR3 contains 15 residues. The V gene's germline CDR1 is ENHRY and CDR2 SYGVKD. With V trimmed by 0 bases and J by 5 bases, 3 bases remained unmatched. The CDR3 coding sequence is TGTGCCATCAGTGAGTCGGACAGGACTACCGGGGAGCTGTTTTTT. Amino acid sequence: CAISESDRTTGELFF.

To note about this clone: The junction departs from germline at one end; a sequencing error may be responsible. The V call is TRBV6-5, the J call TRBJ1-1, with no clear D. Germline V CDR1 and CDR2: MNHEY, SVGAGI. The CDR3 runs to 12 residues. The CDR3 nucleotides read TGTGCCATCAGTGATTCTTTCACTGAAGCTTTCTTT. Residues: CAISDSFTEAFF.

The chain links TRBV7-2 to TRBJ1-1; D is unresolved. Germline V gene lookup returns CDR1 SGHTA and CDR2 FQGNSA. The CDR3 has 14 amino acids. Trimming took off 5 bases at V and 1 base at J, with 11 bases between the two ends. CDR3 residues: CASSPGRTNTEAFF. CDR3 nucleotides: TGTGCCAGCAGCCCTGGACGGACGAACACTGAAGCTTTCTTT.

The chain recombines TRBV7-9 with TRBJ2-1; 8 bases are a match to TRBD2. The CDR3 has 19 residues. The junction had 15 bases not matched to a gene; V was cut back by 1 base and J by 4 bases. Germline CDR1 SEHNR, CDR2 FQNEAQ (reference sequence). The DNA for the CDR3 is TGTGCCAGCAGCTTAGAACTAGCGGTTTACCCGGAGGGGTACAATGAGCAGTTCTTC. This codes for CASSLELAVYPEGYNEQFF.

This chain joins TRBV27 and TRBJ2-7; the D gene is possibly TRBD1 (6 bases). CDR1 is MNHEY, CDR2 SMNVEV, per germline (reference sequence). The CDR3 has 16 residues. Deletions cut 3 bases from V and 0 bases from J, with 15 bases between. CDR3 protein: CASSFKGRDNSYEQYF. DNA of the CDR3: TGTGCCAGCAGTTTCAAAGGCCGGGACAACTCCTACGAGCAGTACTTC.

With respect to this clone: At one of its ends the junction is not consistent with the germline gene, which may arise from a read error. The chain links TRBV7-2 to TRBJ2-7, with D perhaps matching TRBD1 (6 bases). The V gene's germline CDR1 is SGHTA and CDR2 FQGNSA. The CDR3 length is 14 residues. CDR3 nucleotide sequence: TGTGCCAGCAGCTCTCAGGGGTCCTCCGACGAGCAGTACTTC. Amino acids: CASSSQGSSDEQYF.

The V gene is TRBV13, the J gene TRBJ2-1; 10 bases are shared with TRBD2. This CDR3 is 20 amino acids long. Trimming took 3 bases from V and 0 from J; bases not matched to a gene: 14. Per the germline V gene, CDR1 is PRHDT and CDR2 is FYEKMQ (reference sequence). CDR3 protein: CASSFTPGLASRSSYNEQFF. The CDR3 nucleotides read TGTGCCAGCAGCTTCACCCCGGGACTAGCGTCTAGAAGCTCCTACAATGAGCAGTTCTTC. The entire variable domain, with the rest obtained from reference TRBV13 and TRBJ2-1, is as follows: AAGVIQSPRHLIKEKRETATLKCYPIPRHDTVYWYQQGPGQDPQFLISFYEKMQSDKGSIPDRFSAQQFSDYHSELNMSSLELGDSALYFCASSFTPGLASRSSYNEQFFGPGTRLTVL.

This clone was counted a few times. The sample carries other DNA sequences with the same CDR3. CDR3 in amino acids: CSVAQGMNTEAFF. CDR3 coding DNA: TGCAGCGTTGCACAAGGCATGAACACTGAAGCTTTCTTT. The chain links TRBV29-1 to TRBJ1-1; D call uncertain. The CDR3 extends over 13 amino acids. The V gene lost 4 bases and the J gene lost 0 bases, with 9 bases spanning the gap. Germline V gene lookup returns CDR1 SQVTM and CDR2 ANQGSEA.